This TCR beta chain was captured in a study of cytomegalovirus exposure and HLA in healthy donors. The V gene lost 3 bases and the J gene lost 4 bases, with 6 bases spanning the gap. Germline CDR1 reads SNHLY; CDR2 reads FYNNEI. This CDR3 is 12 amino acids long. In this sample, this clone turned up a few times. PCR employed 60 Vbeta and 13 Jbeta primers. Profiling relied on immunoSEQ multiplex PCR, and the TCRdb table lists in-frame clones only, not all of them. The sample holds around 53,000 clones, 73% seen once. The chain employs TRBV2 and TRBJ1-2; unclear D gene. The sample taken for sequencing was PBMCs. The TCR sequence derives from a young man in good health and CMV-seronegative. The CDR3 nucleotides read TGTGCCAGCAGTGACAATAGCTATGGCTACACCTTC. The encoded protein is CASSDNSYGYTF.